Ten or more counts support the clone carrying this TCR beta chain. With iRepertoire HTBI primers and Arm-PCR of CDR3 regions, TCR beta libraries were built. MiXCR was run by TCRdb on the multiplex PCR reads, yielding one entry per CDR3 protein. This sample yields approximately 380,000 distinct CDR3 sequences, of which about a fifth are seen a single time; less than 25% belongs to the top ten. This sample stems from a study of regulatory T cells in long-lasting Graves disease. Regarding time point: persistent/refractory GD, antithyroid drugs over 5 years with positive TRAb. Construction of the TCR library relied on RNA isolated from PBMCs. This clonotype originated in a female donor with Graves disease. The source was peripheral blood mononuclear cells (PBMCs), collected when the disease was refractory, from a patient treated with antithyroid drugs.

Written as DNA, the CDR3 is TGTGCCAGCAGCTTCGTCGGGGGGGGCGGCGAGACCCAGTACTTC. It specifies CASSFVGGGGETQYF. The rearrangement joins TRBV7-2 to TRBJ2-5, with 8 nucleotides matching TRBD2. CDR3 length: 15 residues. Trimming took 3 bases from V and 5 from J; bases not matched to a gene: 8. In germline, CDR1 is SGHTA, CDR2 FQGNSA.